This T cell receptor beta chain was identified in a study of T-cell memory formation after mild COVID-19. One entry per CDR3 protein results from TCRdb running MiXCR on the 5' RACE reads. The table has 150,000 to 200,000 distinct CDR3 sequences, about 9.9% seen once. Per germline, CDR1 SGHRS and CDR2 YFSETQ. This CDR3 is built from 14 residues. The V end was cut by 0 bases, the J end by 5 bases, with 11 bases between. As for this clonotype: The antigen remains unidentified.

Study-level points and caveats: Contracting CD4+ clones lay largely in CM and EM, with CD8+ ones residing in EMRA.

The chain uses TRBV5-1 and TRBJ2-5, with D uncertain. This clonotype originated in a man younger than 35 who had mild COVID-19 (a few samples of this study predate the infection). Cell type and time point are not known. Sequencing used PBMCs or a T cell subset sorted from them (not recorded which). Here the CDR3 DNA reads TGCGCCAGCAGCTTGGGAGATCATGGGGAGACCCAGTACTTC. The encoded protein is CASSLGDHGETQYF.